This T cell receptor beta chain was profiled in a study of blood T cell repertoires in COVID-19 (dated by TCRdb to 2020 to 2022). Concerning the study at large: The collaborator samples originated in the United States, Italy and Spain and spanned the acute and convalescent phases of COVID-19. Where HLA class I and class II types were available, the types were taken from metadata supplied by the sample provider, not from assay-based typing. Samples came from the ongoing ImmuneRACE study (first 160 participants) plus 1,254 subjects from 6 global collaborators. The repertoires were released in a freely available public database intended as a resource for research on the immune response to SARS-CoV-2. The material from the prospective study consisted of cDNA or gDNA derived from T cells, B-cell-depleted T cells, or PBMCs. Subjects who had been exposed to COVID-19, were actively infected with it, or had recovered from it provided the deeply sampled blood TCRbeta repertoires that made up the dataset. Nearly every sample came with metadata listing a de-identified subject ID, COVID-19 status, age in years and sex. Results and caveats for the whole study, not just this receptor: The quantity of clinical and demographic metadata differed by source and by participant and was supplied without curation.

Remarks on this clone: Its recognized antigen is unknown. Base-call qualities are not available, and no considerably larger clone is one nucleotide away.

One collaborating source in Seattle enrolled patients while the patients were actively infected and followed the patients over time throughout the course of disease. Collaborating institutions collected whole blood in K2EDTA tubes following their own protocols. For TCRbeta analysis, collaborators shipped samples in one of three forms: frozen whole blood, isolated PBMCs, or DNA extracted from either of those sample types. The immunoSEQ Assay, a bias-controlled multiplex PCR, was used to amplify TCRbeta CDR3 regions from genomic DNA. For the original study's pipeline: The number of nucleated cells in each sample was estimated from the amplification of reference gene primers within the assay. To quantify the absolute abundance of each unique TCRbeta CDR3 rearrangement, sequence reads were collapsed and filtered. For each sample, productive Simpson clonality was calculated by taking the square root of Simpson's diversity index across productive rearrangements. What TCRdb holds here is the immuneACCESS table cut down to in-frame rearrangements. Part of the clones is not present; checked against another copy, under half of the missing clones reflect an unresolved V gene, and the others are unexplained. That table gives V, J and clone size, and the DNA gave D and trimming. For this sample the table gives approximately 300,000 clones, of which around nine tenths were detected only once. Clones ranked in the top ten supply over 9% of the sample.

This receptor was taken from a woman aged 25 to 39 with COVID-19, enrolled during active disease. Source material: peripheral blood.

This receptor has the CDR3 CASSIQFNYGYTF. The nucleotide sequence reads as follows: TGTGCCAGCAGTATACAGTTTAACTATGGCTACACCTTC. The V and J genes are TRBV28 and TRBJ1-2; the D segment cannot be called with confidence. CDR1 and CDR2, looked up from the germline V gene, are MDHEN and SYDVKM. V lost 5 bases and J lost 1 base; the stretch between them is 8 bases long. Including cysteine and phenylalanine, the CDR3 has 13 amino acids. Only the CDR3 portion is preserved as DNA: 39 bases, with reading frame beginning at the first base.